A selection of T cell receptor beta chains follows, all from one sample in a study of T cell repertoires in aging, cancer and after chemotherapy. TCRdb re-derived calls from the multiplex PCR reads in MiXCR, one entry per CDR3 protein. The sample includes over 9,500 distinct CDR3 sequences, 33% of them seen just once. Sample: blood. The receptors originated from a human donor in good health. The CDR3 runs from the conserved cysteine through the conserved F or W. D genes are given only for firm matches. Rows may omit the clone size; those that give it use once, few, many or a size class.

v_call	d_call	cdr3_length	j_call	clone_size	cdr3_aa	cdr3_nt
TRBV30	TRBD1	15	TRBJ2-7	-	CAWSGTGYKSYEQYF	TGTGCCTGGAGCGGGACAGGGTATAAGTCCTACGAGCAGTACTTC
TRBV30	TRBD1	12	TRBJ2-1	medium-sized	CAWSPGGNEQFF	TGTGCCTGGAGTCCAGGGGGCAATGAGCAGTTCTTC
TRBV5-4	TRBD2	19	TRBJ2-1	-	CASSLLTSGGLSSYNEQFF	TGTGCCAGCAGCTTGTTGACTAGCGGGGGCCTGAGCTCCTACAATGAGCAGTTCTTC
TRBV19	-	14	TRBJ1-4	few	CASGAAGTNEKLFF	TGTGCCAGTGGGGCTGCTGGGACTAATGAAAAACTGTTTTTT
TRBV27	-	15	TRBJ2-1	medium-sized	CASSLSPQSDNEQFF	TGTGCCAGCAGTTTAAGCCCCCAGAGTGACAATGAGCAGTTCTTC
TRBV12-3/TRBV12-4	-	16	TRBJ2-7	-	CASAYTAGQGKIEQYF	TGTGCCAGCGCTTACACCGCGGGGCAGGGTAAAATCGAGCAGTACTTC
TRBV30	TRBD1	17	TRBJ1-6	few	CAWSVTSGRGRNSPLHF	TGTGCCTGGAGTGTAACTTCGGGCAGGGGGCGAAACTCACCCCTCCACTTT
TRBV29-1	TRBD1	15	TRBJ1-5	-	CSVEVPGQGGQPQHF	TGCAGCGTTGAAGTCCCGGGACAGGGGGGGCAGCCCCAGCATTTT
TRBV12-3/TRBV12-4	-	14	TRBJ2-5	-	CASSFGGNQETQYF	TGTGCCAGCAGTTTTGGGGGGAACCAAGAGACCCAGTACTTC
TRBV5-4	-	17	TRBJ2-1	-	CASSLGPRGRAYNEQFF	TGTGCCAGCAGCTTGGGCCCGAGGGGGAGGGCCTACAATGAGCAGTTCTTC
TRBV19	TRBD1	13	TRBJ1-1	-	CASSIDDRGRAFF	TGTGCCAGTAGTATAGACGACAGGGGGCGGGCTTTCTTT
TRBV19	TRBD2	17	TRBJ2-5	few	CASSRGLAGVSQETQYF	TGTGCCAGCAGCCGGGGACTAGCGGGAGTTAGCCAAGAGACCCAGTACTTC
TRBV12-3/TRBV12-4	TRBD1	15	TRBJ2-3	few	CASSLRATGADTQYF	TGTGCCAGCAGTTTAAGGGCGACAGGGGCGGATACGCAGTATTTT
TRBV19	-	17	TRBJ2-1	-	CASSIRSSVSSYNEQFF	TGTGCCAGTAGTATAAGGTCTAGCGTCAGCTCCTACAATGAGCAGTTCTTC